These 2 T cell receptor beta chains came from one sample sequenced in a study of cytomegalovirus exposure and HLA in healthy donors (dated by TCRdb to the late 2010s). To prepare the library, the immunoSEQ multiplex PCR assay was applied. For the multiplex PCR, a mixture combining 60 forward primers for TCR Vbeta segments and 13 reverse primers for TCR Jbeta segments was used. The clones in this table, taken by TCRdb from immuneACCESS, are in-frame only. Not every clone is retained; where verified, under half of the shortfall comes from an unresolved V gene, and the cause of the rest is unknown. In all, the sample holds about 80,000 clones, and around 62% of those were seen once. About 4.7% of the sample is held by the ten biggest clonotypes. The sample taken for sequencing was PBMCs. The source of these receptors is a male donor in good health and CMV-seropositive.

The rearrangement links TRBV27 to TRBJ2-7; D is possibly TRBD1 (6 bases). This CDR3 has 15 residues. The V and J ends lost 1 base and 4 bases respectively, with 14 bases between them. Germline CDR1 MNHEY, CDR2 SMNVEV (reference sequence). Here the CDR3 reads CASSLYRERSYEQYF. CDR3 in DNA: TGTGCCAGCAGTTTATACAGGGAAAGGTCGTACGAGCAGTACTTC.

The chain uses TRBV30 and TRBJ2-3, with D uncertain. The germline V gene encodes CDR1 GTSNPN and CDR2 SVGIG (reference sequence). V lost 0 bases, J lost 2 bases, and 3 bases lay in between. This CDR3 has 12 residues. CDR3 nucleotides: TGTGCCTGGAGTGTACTCACAGATACGCAGTATTTT. Protein product: CAWSVLTDTQYF.